This T cell receptor beta chain was observed in a study of T cell responses to AZD1222 COVID-19 vaccine. Study-wide results and caveats: Donors were mostly white British, more females; clonal diversity possibly underestimated.

With respect to this clone: Antigen: not known.

Data came from immunoSEQ multiplex PCR; TCRdb stores just in-frame clones and leaves some out. Here the sample spans approximately 130,000 clones, more than 90% being singletons. The trim removed 1 base at V and 8 bases at J, leaving 4 bases unmatched. Germline CDR1 and CDR2: SEHNR and FQNEAQ (reference sequence). This CDR3 is 13 amino acids long. The sample consisted of peripheral blood, taken 28 days after the second AZD1222 dose. The TCR comes from an adult who received the AZD1222 COVID-19 vaccine. V gene TRBV7-9 combines with J gene TRBJ1-2; 7 bases align to TRBD1. The CDR3 region is CASSLEGALGYTF. CDR3 DNA sequence: TGTGCCAGCAGCTTAGAGGGGGCGCTAGGCTACACCTTC. Full variable domain (rest looked up from reference TRBV7-9 and TRBJ1-2): DTGVSQNPRHKITKRGQNVTFRCDPISEHNRLYWYRQTLGQGPEFLTYFQNEAQLEKSRLLSDRFSAERPKGSFSTLEIQRTEQGDSAMYLCASSLEGALGYTFGSGTRLTVV.